Following are 14 T cell receptor beta chains from one sample sequenced in a study of regulatory T cells. Study-wide results and caveats: In CD3G-deficient patients, conventional CD4+ T cells were enriched for hydrophobic CDR3 residues at positions 6 and 7.

Amplification used 52 TRBV primers and 13 TRBJ primers. Assay: immunoSEQ multiplex PCR; the TCRdb copy retains only in-frame clones and omits some. Of 25,000 to 30,000 clones listed, around 92% are singletons. These receptors lack a known antigen. Sequenced sample: conventional CD4+ T cells sorted from blood. Source of these receptors: a person aged 18-35 years with CD3G deficiency.

The chain recombines TRBV5-1 with TRBJ2-4; 11 nucleotides align to TRBD1. The CDR3 is made up of 16 amino acids. Germline V gene sequence: CDR1 SGHRS, CDR2 YFSETQ. Unmatched junction bases numbered 8, after V lost 0 bases and J lost 9 bases. CDR3 region: CASSLGTGGPPSIQYF. The CDR3 region has the DNA TGCGCCAGCAGCTTGGGGACAGGGGGCCCTCCGTCCATTCAGTACTTC.

CDR3 loop: CASSLEGGGYTF. CDR3 DNA: TGCGCCAGCAGCTTGGAGGGAGGAGGCTACACCTTC. The chain has TRBV5-1 and TRBJ1-2; D is ambiguous. CDR3 size: 12 residues. The V gene's germline CDR1 is SGHRS and CDR2 YFSETQ. Deletions cut 0 bases from V and 8 bases from J, with 8 bases between.

The J gene is TRBJ2-7, the V gene TRBV27; TRBD1 aligns across 9 bases. The CDR3 runs 16 residues. The J segment lost 3 bases and the V segment lost 2 bases, leaving 8 bases of the junction unmatched. Germline CDR1 MNHEY, CDR2 SMNVEV (reference sequence). CDR3 DNA sequence: TGTGCCAGCAGTTTAAAACCGGGACAGGGCTTCTACGAGCAGTACTTC. As protein: CASSLKPGQGFYEQYF.

This chain uses TRBV6-1 with TRBJ1-1, with D unresolved. Germline CDR1 is MNHNS and CDR2 is SASEGT. Trimming left V 5 bases short and J 3 bases short, with 16 bases between. The CDR3 has 15 residues. In nucleotides, the CDR3 is TGTGCCAGCAGTTTCGGTCCGGGTTGGCACACTGAAGCTTTCTTT. Translation gives CASSFGPGWHTEAFF.

The chain links TRBV7-2 to TRBJ2-5, with TRBD1 identical over 7 bases. This CDR3 has 14 amino acids. Per the germline V gene, CDR1 is SGHTA and CDR2 is FQGNSA. V was clipped by 5 bases and J by 2 bases; unmatched bases: 5. CDR3 region: CASSPDRAQETQYF. The CDR3 nucleotides are TGTGCCAGCAGCCCTGACAGGGCGCAAGAGACCCAGTACTTC.

The chain uses TRBV28 and TRBJ1-2, with 8 bases that match TRBD1. V lost 5 bases to trimming and J lost 4 bases; unmatched junction nucleotides: 12. Germline CDR1 is MDHEN and CDR2 is SYDVKM. The CDR3 is 16 amino acids. The chain's CDR3 is CASSGDRTGFIYGYTF. The CDR3 bases are TGTGCCAGCAGTGGGGATCGGACAGGGTTTATCTATGGCTACACCTTC.

The chain links TRBV7-6 to TRBJ2-3; TRBD2 agrees at 9 bases. The CDR3 runs 15 residues. Germline V gene data show CDR1 as SGHVS and CDR2 as FNYEAQ. Trimming took 2 bases from V and 8 from J; bases not matched to a gene: 8. This chain's CDR3 is CASSLHAGGTGTQYF. In nucleotides, the CDR3 is TGTGCCAGCAGCTTACACGCGGGGGGGACCGGTACGCAGTATTTT. Filled out from reference TRBV7-6 and TRBJ2-3, the complete variable domain reads GAGVSQSPRYKVTKRGQDVALRCDPISGHVSLYWYRQALGQGPEFLTYFNYEAQQDKSGLPNDRFSAERPEGSISTLTIQRTEQRDSAMYRCASSLHAGGTGTQYFGPGTRLTVL.

The J gene is TRBJ2-7, the V gene TRBV5-1, with 8 bases aligning to TRBD1. The germline V gene encodes CDR1 SGHRS and CDR2 YFSETQ. There are 15 residues in the CDR3. Trimming at V came to 2 bases and at J to 3 bases, leaving 7 bases not matched to a gene. The CDR3 protein is CASSFTGQVGYEQYF. For the CDR3, the DNA is TGCGCCAGCAGCTTCACGGGACAGGTGGGCTACGAGCAGTACTTC.

The chain carries TRBV7-9 and TRBJ1-1, with D uncertain. Germline V gives CDR1 SEHNR, CDR2 FQNEAQ (reference sequence). The CDR3 length is 16 residues. Trimming took off 1 base at V and 2 bases at J, with 14 bases between the two ends. The CDR3 reads CASSLERRHLNTEAFF. CDR3 DNA sequence: TGTGCCAGCAGCTTAGAAAGGCGGCACTTAAACACTGAAGCTTTCTTT.

The rearrangement uses TRBV21-1 and TRBJ2-7; TRBD1 was called by the table and not checked on the DNA. TRBV21-1 is a pseudogene. The CDR3 consists of 15 residues. In nucleotides, the CDR3 is TGTGCCAGCAGCGGGCCGGGACAGGGGGTGGGGGAGCAGTACGTC. It is translated as CASSGPGQGVGEQYV.

The chain couples TRBV7-9 to TRBJ2-2; TRBD2 matches at 14 bases. The trim removed 6 bases at V and 7 bases at J, leaving 16 bases unmatched. The CDR3 has 19 amino acids. Germline CDR1 is SEHNR and CDR2 is FQNEAQ (reference sequence). The CDR3 DNA reads TGTGCCAGCAGTTTACCGGGACTAGCGGGGGACCGATATGGCGGGGAGCTGTTTTTT. Translation: CASSLPGLAGDRYGGELFF.

The V call is TRBV5-1, the J call TRBJ2-3; D may be TRBD1 or TRBD2 (6 bases each). V gave up 4 bases and J gave up 5 bases, with 11 bases separating them. The CDR3 runs 13 residues. Germline CDR1 SGHRS, CDR2 YFSETQ. The CDR3: CASSHGGGDTQYF. The CDR3, as DNA: TGCGCCAGCAGCCACGGGGGCGGAGATACGCAGTATTTT.

This chain connects TRBV5-1 to TRBJ2-1, with 8 bases aligning to TRBD2. CDR3 size: 15 residues. Germline lookup yields CDR1 SGHRS and CDR2 YFSETQ. The junction had 6 bases not matched to a gene; V was cut back by 4 bases and J by 3 bases. The CDR3 DNA sequence: TGCGCCAGCAGCATAAGCGGGGGAGACTACAATGAGCAGTTCTTC. It translates to CASSISGGDYNEQFF.

This clone has just one count. The chain couples TRBV5-1 to TRBJ2-2; no firm D call. Trimming removed 0 bases at V and 6 bases at J, with 6 bases between. Germline CDR1 is SGHRS and CDR2 is YFSETQ. The CDR3 is 13 residues long. The CDR3 DNA follows: TGCGCCAGCAGCTTGGAACGGCCCGGGGAGCTGTTTTTT. Its translation is CASSLERPGELFF.